Each of the 6 T cell receptor beta chains below was sequenced from the same sample in a study of cytomegalovirus exposure and HLA in healthy donors. PCR employed 60 Vbeta and 13 Jbeta primers. Repertoires were generated with immunoSEQ multiplex PCR, while TCRdb's copy carries only in-frame clones and drops some. This table has under 55,000 clones, around 70% appearing once. Specimen: PBMCs. The origin of the receptors is a woman in her thirties in good health and CMV-seronegative.

CDR3 amino acids: CAWSRGQGLRSTNEKLFF. Here the CDR3 DNA reads TGTGCCTGGAGTAGGGGACAGGGGCTACGGTCAACTAATGAAAAACTGTTTTTT. The chain couples TRBV30 to TRBJ1-4, with TRBD1 matching over 10 bases. Germline V lookup: CDR1 GTSNPN, CDR2 SVGIG (reference sequence). Unmatched junction bases numbered 9, after V lost 2 bases and J lost 0 bases. The CDR3 spans 18 residues.

The chain uses TRBV4-2 and TRBJ2-7, with 8 bases lining up with TRBD2. The germline V gene has CDR1 LGHNA and CDR2 YNFKEQ. Losses at the gene ends were 0 bases for V and 2 bases for J; bases not matched to a gene: 6. The CDR3 is made up of 16 amino acids. Here the CDR3 DNA reads TGTGCCAGCAGCCAAGATTTTTCGGGGGGGACCTACGAGCAGTACTTC. Translated, it gives CASSQDFSGGTYEQYF.

The chain couples TRBV7-2 to TRBJ1-2, with TRBD1 as a possible D gene (5 bases). The CDR3 has 14 residues. From germline, CDR1 is SGHTA and CDR2 FQGNSA. The V and J ends lost 2 bases and 1 base respectively, with 8 bases between them. This CDR3 reads CASSLKRGNYGYTF. The CDR3 DNA follows: TGTGCCAGCAGCTTAAAAAGGGGTAACTATGGCTACACCTTC.

V and J are TRBV7-6 and TRBJ2-3, with 7 bases that match TRBD1. The germline CDR1 and CDR2 sequences are SGHVS and FNYEAQ. This CDR3 contains 15 residues. V shed 5 bases, J shed 1 base, and the junction held 6 bases outside the gene matches. This chain's CDR3 is CASSPGTEGTDTQYF. CDR3 in DNA: TGTGCCAGCAGCCCCGGGACAGAGGGCACAGATACGCAGTATTTT.

The chain couples TRBV5-4 to TRBJ1-2, with no clear D. The germline gives CDR1 SGHNT, CDR2 YYREEE (reference sequence). This CDR3 region has 15 residues. V was shortened by 0 bases and J by 2 bases, with 11 bases between the two germline ends. CDR3 bases: TGTGCCAGCAGCTTGGGAACGGGATTCAACTATGGCTACACCTTC. Translating gives CASSLGTGFNYGYTF. Drawing the rest from reference TRBV5-4 and TRBJ1-2, the complete variable domain is ETGVTQSPTHLIKTRGQQVTLRCSSQSGHNTVSWYQQALGQGPQFIFQYYREEENGRGNFPPRFSGLQFPNYSSELNVNALELDDSALYLCASSLGTGFNYGYTFGSGTRLTVV.

The chain couples TRBV5-1 to TRBJ1-2; the D gene is possibly TRBD1 (6 bases). Trimming took off 2 bases at V and 8 bases at J, with 13 bases between the two ends. The CDR3 extends over 13 amino acids. Germline loops: CDR1 SGHRS, CDR2 YFSETQ. The CDR3 region is CASSLQGQGGYTF. The CDR3 nucleotides read TGCGCCAGCAGCTTACAGGGTCAAGGGGGCTACACCTTC.